The 24 T cell receptor beta chains listed next were all sequenced from one sample in a study of CD8+ T cells in alopecia areata. RNA, once extracted, was reverse transcribed into cDNA for use as the sequencing template. The table came from immunoSEQ multiplex PCR; TCRdb's copy has only in-frame clones and leaves some out. The table lists around 140,000 clones, 49% of them singletons. Sequenced material: CD8+ T cells sorted from blood, taken at week 0. Receptors were obtained from a human donor with alopecia areata.

The rearrangement links TRBV7-8 to TRBJ1-1; TRBD1 might be the D (6 bases). Trimming pared 5 bases from V and 1 base from J, leaving 8 bases between. This CDR3 comprises 13 residues. The V gene's germline CDR1 is SGHVS and CDR2 FQNEAQ. The CDR3 DNA reads as TGTGCCAGCAGCAAGGGACAGAACACTGAAGCTTTCTTT. Residues: CASSKGQNTEAFF.

The chain links TRBV6-4 to TRBJ2-2; the match to TRBD1 covers 8 bases. Germline trimming cut 0 bases from V and 6 bases from J; bases unmatched to any gene: 6. Germline CDR1 is MRHNA and CDR2 is SNTAGT. The CDR3 consists of 16 residues. CDR3 bases: TGTGCCAGCAGTGACTCTCGGCAGGGGGCGGCCGGGGAGCTGTTTTTT. Encoded protein: CASSDSRQGAAGELFF.

This clone appeared a few times. V is TRBV5-1 and J is TRBJ1-6; the match to TRBD1 covers 8 bases. Germline CDR1 and CDR2: SGHRS and YFSETQ. The CDR3 has 13 residues. J was trimmed by 9 bases and V by 6 bases; bases with no gene match: 5. The CDR3 DNA reads TGCGCCAGCATGGACAGGGCAGGTTCACCCCTCCACTTT. Residues: CASMDRAGSPLHF.

The chain employs TRBV19 and TRBJ2-7; D could derive from TRBD1 or TRBD2 (5 bases each). This CDR3 comprises 15 residues. The V and J ends lost 3 bases and 2 bases respectively, with 14 bases between them. The germline V gene has CDR1 LNHDA and CDR2 SQIVND (reference sequence). The DNA for the CDR3 is TGTGCCAGTAGTATCTCCCCCTCGGGACCCTACGAGCAGTACTTC. This translates into CASSISPSGPYEQYF.

V gene TRBV4-3 combines with J gene TRBJ2-3; perhaps TRBD1 as D (6 bases). V was trimmed by 0 bases and J by 3 bases, leaving 13 bases between them. The CDR3 runs to 16 residues. Per germline, CDR1 LGHNA and CDR2 YSLEER. CDR3 in amino acids: CASSQDGKGETDTQYF. DNA of the CDR3: TGCGCCAGCAGCCAAGATGGGAAGGGGGAGACAGATACGCAGTATTTT.

The V gene is TRBV30, the J gene TRBJ1-1, with D unresolved. V was shortened by 4 bases and J by 10 bases, with 13 bases between the two germline ends. CDR1 is GTSNPN, CDR2 SVGIG, per germline (reference sequence). This CDR3 has 11 amino acids. The CDR3 loop reads CAWKDGMGAFF. The CDR3 nucleotides are TGTGCCTGGAAAGATGGAATGGGAGCTTTCTTT.

The V and J genes are TRBV29-1 and TRBJ1-4; D unresolved. The CDR3 has 15 amino acids. The V gene lost 4 bases and the J gene lost 8 bases, with 20 bases spanning the gap. Germline V CDR1 and CDR2: SQVTM, ANQGSEA. The CDR3 reads CSVATNAEKREKLFF. CDR3 bases: TGCAGCGTTGCTACCAACGCGGAAAAAAGAGAAAAACTGTTTTTT. Full variable domain (outside the CDR3, taken from reference TRBV29-1 and TRBJ1-4): SAVISQKPSRDICQRGTSLTIQCQVDSQVTMMFWYRQQPGQSLTLIATANQGSEATYESGFVIDKFPISRPNLTFSTLTVSNMSPEDSSIYLCSVATNAEKREKLFFGSGTQLSVL.

This clone was seen only a few times. V is TRBV29-1 and J is TRBJ2-7; unclear D gene. The CDR3 has 11 amino acids. The V gene lost 2 bases and the J gene lost 4 bases, with 6 bases spanning the gap. CDR1 SQVTM and CDR2 ANQGSEA come from the germline V gene. This CDR3 is CSVETVYEQYF. The CDR3 bases are TGCAGCGTTGAAACGGTTTACGAGCAGTACTTC.

The chain employs TRBV9 and TRBJ2-7, with D unclear. CDR3 size: 14 residues. The germline V gene encodes CDR1 SGDLS and CDR2 YYNGEE. V was shortened by 0 bases and J by 2 bases, with 9 bases between the two germline ends. In nucleotides, the CDR3 is TGTGCCAGCAGCGTAGGAGGCTCAGCCTACGAGCAGTACTTC. It specifies CASSVGGSAYEQYF. The full variable domain, completed using reference TRBV9 and TRBJ2-7, is DSGVTQTPKHLITATGQRVTLRCSPRSGDLSVYWYQQSLDQGLQFLIQYYNGEERAKGNILERFSAQQFPDLHSELNLSSLELGDSALYFCASSVGGSAYEQYFGPGTRLTVT.

There are a few counts of this clone. J is TRBJ2-5 and V is TRBV5-6; a weak D match, TRBD2 (5 bases). The germline V and J ends were trimmed by 6 bases and 0 bases, with 12 bases remaining between them. The CDR3 runs to 14 residues. Germline CDR1 reads SGHDT; CDR2 reads YYEEEE. The CDR3 DNA is TGTGCCAGCACCCAGGACTTATACCAAGAGACCCAGTACTTC. This codes for CASTQDLYQETQYF.

The V and J genes are TRBV29-1 and TRBJ1-1; D is unclear. The V gene lost 2 bases and the J gene lost 0 bases, with 10 bases spanning the gap. CDR1 is SQVTM, CDR2 ANQGSEA, per germline. The CDR3 covers 14 residues. In DNA form, the CDR3 reads TGCAGCGTTGAAAGTGGGGATATGAACACTGAAGCTTTCTTT. Protein: CSVESGDMNTEAFF.

This chain connects TRBV7-9 to TRBJ1-6, with 8 bases matching TRBD1. This CDR3 is 17 amino acids long. Per germline, CDR1 SEHNR and CDR2 FQNEAQ (reference sequence). V lost 1 base, J lost 10 bases, and 12 bases stayed unmatched. In DNA, the CDR3 is TGTGCCAGCAGCTTAGAAGAGACAGGGGAAGGGGAATCACCCCTCCACTTT. Translation: CASSLEETGEGESPLHF.

The rearrangement links TRBV7-9 to TRBJ2-5; D possibly corresponds to TRBD1 (6 bases). CDR3 length: 15 residues. Trimming stripped 5 bases from V and 5 bases from J, with 18 bases between. Germline CDR1 SEHNR, CDR2 FQNEAQ (reference sequence). CDR3 loop: CASSPRDMRWETQYF. CDR3 in DNA: TGTGCCAGCAGCCCTCGGGACATGAGATGGGAGACCCAGTACTTC.

The rearrangement uses TRBV30 and TRBJ2-3; TRBD2 matches at 8 bases. Per the germline V gene, CDR1 is GTSNPN and CDR2 is SVGIG (reference sequence). The CDR3 runs 14 residues. V shed 4 bases, J shed 2 bases, and the junction held 5 bases outside the gene matches. The CDR3 sequence: CAWNLAGLTDTQYF. CDR3 sequence (DNA): TGTGCCTGGAACCTAGCGGGCCTCACAGATACGCAGTATTTT.

In its sample, this clone was seen a few times. This rearrangement joins TRBV5-1 to TRBJ2-6; D is ambiguous. The CDR3 runs to 14 residues. Germline V lookup: CDR1 SGHRS, CDR2 YFSETQ. Trimming removed 7 bases at V and 0 bases at J, with 8 bases between. The CDR3: CASDAYSGANVLTF. DNA of the CDR3: TGCGCCAGCGACGCGTACTCTGGGGCCAACGTCCTGACTTTC.

The rearrangement links TRBV19 to TRBJ1-1; D gene ambiguous. CDR1 and CDR2 (germline): LNHDA, SQIVND (reference sequence). The CDR3 has 14 amino acids. Deletions cut 7 bases from V and 1 base from J, with 13 bases between. The CDR3 is CASIELGRNTEAFF. The CDR3 region has the DNA TGTGCCAGTATTGAACTCGGACGGAACACTGAAGCTTTCTTT.

Only a few counts were recorded for this clone. The chain joins TRBV4-3 to TRBJ1-1, with a weak D call TRBD1 (5 bases). The CDR3 is made up of 15 amino acids. Trimming cost V 1 base and J 4 bases, with 13 bases left between them. CDR1 and CDR2 from the germline V gene are LGHNA and YSLEER. In DNA, the CDR3 is TGCGCCAGCAGCCAAGGGGACTGGCTGTCCACTGAAGCTTTCTTT. Translating gives CASSQGDWLSTEAFF.

This clone appeared a single time. This chain joins TRBV27 and TRBJ2-3; D gene unclear. This CDR3 is 14 amino acids long. Germline V gene data show CDR1 as MNHEY and CDR2 as SMNVEV (reference sequence). Trimming cost V 1 base and J 0 bases, with 5 bases left between them. CDR3 in amino acids: CASSLFVSTDTQYF. The CDR3 DNA follows: TGTGCCAGCAGTTTATTTGTCAGCACAGATACGCAGTATTTT.

The gene calls are TRBV6-5 and TRBJ2-1, with D unresolved. CDR3 length: 13 residues. In germline, CDR1 is MNHEY, CDR2 SVGAGI. V was shortened by 5 bases and J by 1 base, with 6 bases between the two germline ends. The DNA of the CDR3 is TGTGCCAGCAGTCCCCAGTCCTACAATGAGCAGTTCTTC. Encoded protein: CASSPQSYNEQFF.

The chain combines TRBV9 with TRBJ2-1; 7 positions match TRBD1. V lost 2 bases, J lost 2 bases, and 4 bases stayed unmatched. Germline CDR1 is SGDLS and CDR2 is YYNGEE. The CDR3 is 15 amino acids. The CDR3 protein is CASSVRDSPYNEQFF. The CDR3 DNA reads as TGTGCCAGCAGCGTTCGGGACAGCCCCTACAATGAGCAGTTCTTC. Full variable domain (rest looked up from reference TRBV9 and TRBJ2-1): DSGVTQTPKHLITATGQRVTLRCSPRSGDLSVYWYQQSLDQGLQFLIQYYNGEERAKGNILERFSAQQFPDLHSELNLSSLELGDSALYFCASSVRDSPYNEQFFGPGTRLTVL.

The chain carries TRBV2 and TRBJ1-2; D is ambiguous. The V gene lost 8 bases and the J gene lost 4 bases, with 11 bases spanning the gap. The germline CDR1 and CDR2 sequences are SNHLY and FYNNEI. This CDR3 region has 12 residues. The CDR3 sequence is CASLDGLYGYTF. The CDR3 bases are TGTGCCAGCTTGGACGGACTCTATGGCTACACCTTC.

This clone has a handful of counts. The chain recombines TRBV5-6 with TRBJ2-7; 13 bases are shared with TRBD2. The germline CDR1 and CDR2 sequences are SGHDT and YYEEEE. With 3 bases clipped from V and 3 bases from J, the junction kept 3 bases outside the gene matches. The CDR3 sequence is 15 residues long. The CDR3 DNA reads TGTGCCAGCAGCTGGGGACTAGCGGGGATCTACGAGCAGTACTTC. It yields the protein CASSWGLAGIYEQYF.

The chain recombines TRBV28 with TRBJ1-6; tentative D call: TRBD1 (6 bases). CDR1 is MDHEN and CDR2 is SYDVKM in the germline V gene. V lost 3 bases and J lost 10, with 13 bases in between. The CDR3 spans 14 residues. CDR3: CASSLVQGYSPLHF. As DNA, the CDR3 is TGTGCCAGCAGTTTGGTGCAGGGGTACTCACCCCTCCACTTT.

This clone has just a few counts. The chain links TRBV12-5 to TRBJ2-1, with 11 bases matching TRBD2. The CDR3 contains 14 residues. Germline V gives CDR1 LGHNT, CDR2 FRNRAP. J gave up 5 bases and V 6 bases, and 3 bases lay outside the gene matches. CDR3 loop: CASGTGLADNEQFF. The DNA of the CDR3 is TGTGCTAGTGGCACGGGACTAGCGGACAATGAGCAGTTCTTC.